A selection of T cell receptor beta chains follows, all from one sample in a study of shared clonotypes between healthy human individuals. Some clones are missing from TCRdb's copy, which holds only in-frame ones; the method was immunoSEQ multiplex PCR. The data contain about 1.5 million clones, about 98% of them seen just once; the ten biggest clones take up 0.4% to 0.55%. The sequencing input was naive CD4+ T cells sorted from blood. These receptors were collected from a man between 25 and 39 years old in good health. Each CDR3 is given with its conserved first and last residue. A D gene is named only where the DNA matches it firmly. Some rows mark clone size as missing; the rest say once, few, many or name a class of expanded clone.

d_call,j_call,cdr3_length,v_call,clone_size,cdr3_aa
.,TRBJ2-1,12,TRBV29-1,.,CSAILAYNEQFF
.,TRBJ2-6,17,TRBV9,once,CASSVDQLLSGANVLTF
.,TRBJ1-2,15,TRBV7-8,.,CASSLERVLRDGYTF
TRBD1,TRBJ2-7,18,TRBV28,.,CASVHGTGGRRGSYEQYF
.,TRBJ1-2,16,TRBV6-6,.,CASSYSKGPFNYGYTF
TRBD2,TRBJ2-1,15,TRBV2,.,CASSEAGLAAGEQFF
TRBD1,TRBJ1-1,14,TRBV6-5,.,CASRGTGANTEAFF
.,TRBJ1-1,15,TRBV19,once,CASIRTAFMNTEAFF
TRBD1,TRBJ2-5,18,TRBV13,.,CASSRGTGDNPFRRTQYF
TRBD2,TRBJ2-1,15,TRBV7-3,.,CASSLRVAGDNEQFF
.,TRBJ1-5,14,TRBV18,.,CASSGRVGNQPQHF
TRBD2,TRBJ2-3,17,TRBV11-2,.,CASSLGRGGRGSDTQYF
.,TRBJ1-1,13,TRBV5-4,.,CASSSAAFREAFF
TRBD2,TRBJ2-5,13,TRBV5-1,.,CASKSGLEETQYF
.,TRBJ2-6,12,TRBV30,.,CAWDSGANVLTF
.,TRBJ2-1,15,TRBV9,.,CASSVALDLDNEQFF
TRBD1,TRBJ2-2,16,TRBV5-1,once,CASSFYGTGTIGELFF
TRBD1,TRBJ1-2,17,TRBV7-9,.,CASSLTVGTGGNYGYTF
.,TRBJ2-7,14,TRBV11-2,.,CASSSGLFPSDQYF
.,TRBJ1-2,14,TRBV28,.,CATTGTPISYGYTF
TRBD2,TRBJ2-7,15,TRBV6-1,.,CASSERGGLALEQYF
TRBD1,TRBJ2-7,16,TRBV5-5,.,CASTSIVGQGAYEQYF